This T cell receptor beta chain was obtained from a study of human T cells and chemical hapten exposure. General study findings and limits: PT1 expanded TCR counts and patch test score were linked, and their correlation was positive.

Many counts were recorded for this clonotype. What it recognizes is unknown. Sample time point: patch test 2, 6 weeks after DPC sensitization. The treatment is: therapeutic diphenylcyclopropenone sensitization with weekly scalp DPC. Each CDR3 protein is one row after TCRdb ran MiXCR on the RACE reads. Seen here are over 35,000 distinct CDR3 sequences, about 8.9% observed once, and the top ten hold 14% to 15%. Sequencing was performed on whole blood, taken in connection with sensitization to the hapten diphenylcyclopropenone (DPC). This clonotype was sampled from a woman aged 40 to 50 with alopecia areata. Some clones in this sample may be carry-over from other donors' samples.

In DNA, the CDR3 is TGTGCCAGCAGCCAAAGGGGGACAGGGGGCTACACCTTC. Translating gives CASSQRGTGGYTF. The chain joins TRBV14 to TRBJ1-2, with 9 positions matching TRBD1. The V segment lost 2 bases and the J segment 8 bases; nucleotides outside the gene matches: 3. This CDR3 comprises 13 residues. The V gene's germline CDR1 is SGHDN and CDR2 FVKESK.